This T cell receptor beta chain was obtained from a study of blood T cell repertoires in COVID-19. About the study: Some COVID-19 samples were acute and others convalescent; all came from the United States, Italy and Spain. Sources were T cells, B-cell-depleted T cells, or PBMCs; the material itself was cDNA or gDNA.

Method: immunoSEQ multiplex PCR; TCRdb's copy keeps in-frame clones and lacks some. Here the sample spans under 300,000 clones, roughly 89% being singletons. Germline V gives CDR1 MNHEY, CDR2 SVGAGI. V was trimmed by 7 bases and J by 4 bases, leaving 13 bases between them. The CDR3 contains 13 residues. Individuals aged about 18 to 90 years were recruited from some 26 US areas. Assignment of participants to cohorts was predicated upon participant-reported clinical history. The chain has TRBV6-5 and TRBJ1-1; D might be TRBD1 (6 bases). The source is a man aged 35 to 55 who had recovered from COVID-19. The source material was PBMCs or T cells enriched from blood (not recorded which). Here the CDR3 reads CASNNRAGTEAFF. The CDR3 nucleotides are TGTGCCAGCAATAACAGGGCGGGCACTGAAGCTTTCTTT.